This T cell receptor (beta chain) comes out of a study of shared clonotypes between healthy human individuals. Clones were sequenced by immunoSEQ multiplex PCR, and TCRdb holds only the in-frame ones, with some missing. Among about 330,000 clones listed, 74% were seen once. Study results and limitations: Estimated clonotype richness was generally higher in naive than memory subsets.

In germline, CDR1 is MNHNS, CDR2 SASEGT. The CDR3 is 12 amino acids. Trimming pared 6 bases from V and 3 bases from J, leaving 8 bases between. This clone occurred a few times. The target antigen is unknown. The receptor was derived from a man aged 25 to 45 in good health. The chain links TRBV6-1 to TRBJ1-2; D uncertain. What was sequenced was memory CD4+ T cells sorted from blood. Noted subset: CD45RA-negative fraction. CDR3 in amino acids: CASREIDYGYTF. The CDR3 region has the DNA TGTGCCAGCAGGGAAATTGACTATGGCTACACCTTC.